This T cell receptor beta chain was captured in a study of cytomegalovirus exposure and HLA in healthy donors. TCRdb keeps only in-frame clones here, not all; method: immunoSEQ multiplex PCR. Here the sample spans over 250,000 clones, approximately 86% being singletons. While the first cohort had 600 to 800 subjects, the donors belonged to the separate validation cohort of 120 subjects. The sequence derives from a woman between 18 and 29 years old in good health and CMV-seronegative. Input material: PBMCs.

CDR3 nucleotide sequence: TGTGCCAGCAGTGAAGCCGGGTACTATGGCTACACCTTC. Its protein is CASSEAGYYGYTF. This chain connects TRBV2 to TRBJ1-2; D unclear. CDR1 and CDR2 from the germline V gene are SNHLY and FYNNEI. Trimming shortened V by 0 bases and J by 3 bases, and 5 bases separated the two germline ends. The CDR3 totals 13 residues. Variable domain in full (rest from reference TRBV2 and TRBJ1-2): EPEVTQTPSHQVTQMGQEVILRCVPISNHLYFYWYRQILGQKVEFLVSFYNNEISEKSEIFDDQFSVERPDGSNFTLKIRSTKLEDSAMYFCASSEAGYYGYTFGSGTRLTVV.